Below, one T cell receptor (beta chain) is given with its context. Patients were excluded because of uncontrolled infection, other autoimmune disease, pregnancy or lactation. The data stem from a study of T cells in Graves' hyperthyroidism and ophthalmopathy. The wider study: The authors collected peripheral blood at initial diagnosis, before any treatment.

The CDR3 regions of TCR beta were amplified from RNA transcripts. The HTBI primer set served for first-round RT-PCR of the TCR CDR3. TCRdb reprocessed the multiplex PCR reads via MiXCR and lists one record per CDR3 protein. The sample records 540,000 or so distinct CDR3 sequences, about a sixth being singletons. The material sequenced was blood. The receptor's source is a woman younger than 45 with Graves' hyperthyroidism.

CDR3 sequence (DNA): TGCGCCAGCAGCCAAGACCACCTTCTAGCGGGAGCCTACAATGAGCAGTTCTTC. Protein sequence: CASSQDHLLAGAYNEQFF. The rearrangement uses TRBV4-3 and TRBJ2-1; 10 nucleotides line up with TRBD2. Germline loops: CDR1 LGHNA, CDR2 YSLEER. J was trimmed by 2 bases and V by 0 bases; bases with no gene match: 7. The CDR3 has 18 amino acids.